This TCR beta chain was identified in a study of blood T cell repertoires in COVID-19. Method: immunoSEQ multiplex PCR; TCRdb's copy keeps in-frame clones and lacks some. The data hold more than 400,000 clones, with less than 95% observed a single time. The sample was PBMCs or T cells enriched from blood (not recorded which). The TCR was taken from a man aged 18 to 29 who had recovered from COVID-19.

In DNA form, the CDR3 reads TGTGCCAGCAGCTTTCAGGGACAGAGCTACAATGAGCAGTTCTTC. Translation: CASSFQGQSYNEQFF. The V call is TRBV7-8, the J call TRBJ2-1; 7 bases align to TRBD1. The trim removed 3 bases at V and 3 bases at J, leaving 5 bases unmatched. Germline-derived CDR1 and CDR2 are SGHVS and FQNEAQ. This CDR3 has 15 amino acids.